These 15 T cell receptor beta chains were all obtained from the same sample, sequenced in a study of T cell repertoires in cytomegalovirus infection. TCRdb called the reads again in MiXCR, with one record for every CDR3 protein. This sample has roughly 500,000 distinct CDR3 sequences, with about 11% found just once. The sample was PBMCs. These receptors were collected from a human donor in good health (CMV status not recorded). Some clones in this sample may be carry-over from other donors' samples.

This clonotype has a count of ten or more. The chain couples TRBV18 to TRBJ1-5; 8 positions agree with TRBD1. With 8 bases clipped from V and 0 bases from J, the junction kept 3 bases outside the gene matches. Per the germline V gene, CDR1 is KGHSH and CDR2 is LQKENI. The CDR3 loop spans 14 amino acids. CDR3 DNA sequence: TGTGCCAGCACACAGGGGGATAGCAATCAGCCCCAGCATTTT. Its translation: CASTQGDSNQPQHF.

The table lists this clonotype with a few counts. This chain's CDR3 is CASSLGYTYEQYF. The CDR3 region has the DNA TGTGCCAGCAGTTTAGGCTATACCTACGAGCAGTACTTC. This chain uses TRBV27 with TRBJ2-7; no reliable D call. This CDR3 is 13 amino acids long. Germline V lookup: CDR1 MNHEY, CDR2 SMNVEV (reference sequence). V lost 2 bases to trimming and J lost 2 bases, with 7 bases between them.

This clonotype was recorded at least ten times. The chain links TRBV11-2 to TRBJ2-5; no definite D call. This CDR3 comprises 14 residues. Germline lookup yields CDR1 SGHAT and CDR2 FQNNGV. V lost 0 bases to trimming and J lost 7 bases, with 12 bases between them. The CDR3: CASSLDPGLGTQYF. CDR3 DNA sequence: TGTGCCAGCAGCTTAGATCCGGGTCTGGGGACCCAGTACTTC.

The J gene is TRBJ2-7, the V gene TRBV6-5; D unresolved. V lost 7 bases to trimming and J lost 3 bases, with 10 bases between them. Germline V gene lookup returns CDR1 MNHEY and CDR2 SVGAGI. The CDR3 runs to 12 residues. DNA for the CDR3: TGTGCCAGCATCCGGCAGCACTACGAGCAGTACTTC. It yields the protein CASIRQHYEQYF.

This clonotype has a count of ten or more. CDR3 sequence: CASIRDRGYPNYGYTF. The CDR3 DNA sequence: TGTGCCAGCATCCGGGACAGGGGATATCCTAACTATGGCTACACCTTC. This sequence joins TRBV2 and TRBJ1-2, with TRBD1 identical over 10 bases. Germline V gives CDR1 SNHLY, CDR2 FYNNEI. The length of the CDR3 is 16 residues. The V and J ends lost 7 bases and 0 bases, in that order; junction bases with no gene match: 8.

The sample holds many counts of this clonotype. The chain carries TRBV6-6 and TRBJ1-2; 9 bases agree with TRBD1. The trim removed 7 bases at V and 6 bases at J, leaving 12 bases unmatched. The CDR3 totals 15 residues. Germline lookup yields CDR1 MNHNY and CDR2 SVGAGI (reference sequence). The CDR3 loop reads CASTLTTGGIDGYTF. The DNA for the CDR3 is TGTGCCAGCACCCTAACCACAGGGGGCATAGATGGCTACACCTTC.

This clonotype was seen ten or more times. The chain carries TRBV12-3 or TRBV12-4 and TRBJ2-3, with D unclear. This CDR3 contains 14 residues. V was clipped by 4 bases and J by 0 bases, with 8 bases between them. The CDR3, as DNA: TGTGCCAGCAGTTCTTTCCAAAGCACAGATACGCAGTATTTT. This sequence encodes CASSSFQSTDTQYF.

This clonotype was recorded many times. This sequence joins TRBV7-2 and TRBJ2-2; the match to TRBD2 covers 7 bases. The CDR3 has 16 amino acids. Germline V lookup: CDR1 SGHTA, CDR2 FQGNSA. The V gene end was trimmed by 5 bases and the J gene end by 4 bases; junction bases not matched to a gene: 10. The CDR3 protein is CASSPQAAGVTGELFF. Here the CDR3 DNA reads TGTGCCAGCAGCCCCCAAGCGGCGGGAGTCACCGGGGAGCTGTTTTTT.

This clonotype has at least ten counts. V usage is TRBV6-6 and J usage is TRBJ1-4; TRBD1 aligns across 9 bases. V gave up 2 bases and J gave up 7 bases; unmatched junction bases: 5. The CDR3 has 15 residues. Germline V CDR1 and CDR2: MNHNY, SVGAGI (reference sequence). The CDR3 sequence: CASSYQGQGSEKLFF. Written as DNA, the CDR3 is TGTGCCAGCAGTTACCAGGGACAGGGAAGTGAAAAACTGTTTTTT.

At least ten counts were recorded for this clonotype. The rearrangement links TRBV7-9 to TRBJ1-2, with D maybe TRBD1 (6 bases). CDR3 length equals 14 residues. The germline V and J ends were trimmed by 4 bases and 8 bases, with 17 bases remaining between them. Germline CDR1 reads SEHNR; CDR2 reads FQNEAQ (reference sequence). CDR3 sequence: CASSSDRPIGGYTF. The CDR3 DNA sequence: TGTGCCAGCAGCTCGGACAGACCGATTGGGGGCTACACCTTC.

This clonotype was counted many times. This chain joins TRBV28 and TRBJ1-2, with 7 bases fitting TRBD1. Per germline, CDR1 MDHEN and CDR2 SYDVKM. The CDR3 extends over 14 amino acids. The junction had 5 bases not matched to a gene; V was cut back by 7 bases and J by 0 bases. CDR3 in amino acids: CASKGTAPNYGYTF. The CDR3 coding sequence is TGTGCCAGCAAAGGGACAGCCCCTAACTATGGCTACACCTTC.

This clonotype was seen ten or more times. The chain is built from TRBV27 and TRBJ2-7; 7 bases line up with TRBD1. The CDR3 runs to 12 residues. Germline V gene sequence: CDR1 MNHEY, CDR2 SMNVEV (reference sequence). V dropped 2 bases and J dropped 12; count of bases not matched to a gene: 7. CDR3 nucleotide sequence: TGTGCCAGCAGTTTAGGAAACAGGGGCCTGTACTTC. It translates to CASSLGNRGLYF.

A few counts support this clonotype. The chain combines TRBV3-1 with TRBJ1-1; 7 bases are a match to TRBD1. The trim removed 0 bases at V and 4 bases at J, leaving 8 bases unmatched. There are 16 residues in the CDR3. CDR1 and CDR2 (germline): LGHDT, YNNKEL (reference sequence). CDR3 sequence: CASSQDGAGGGTEAFF. DNA of the CDR3: TGTGCCAGCAGCCAAGATGGAGCAGGGGGGGGCACTGAAGCTTTCTTT.

CDR3 DNA: TGTGCCAGCAGCAATGGACAGGAGAGTTCACCCCTCCACTTT. Protein sequence: CASSNGQESSPLHF. This chain connects TRBV3-1 to TRBJ1-6; 7 bases match TRBD1. V lost 5 bases and J lost 9; bases outside the gene matches: 7. The CDR3 sequence is 14 residues long. Germline assignment: CDR1 LGHDT and CDR2 YNNKEL (reference sequence).

This clonotype came up many times. The chain couples TRBV9 to TRBJ2-7; TRBD2 is a possible D gene (6 bases). The V and J ends lost 0 bases and 7 bases respectively, with 14 bases between them. Germline V gives CDR1 SGDLS, CDR2 YYNGEE. The CDR3 totals 14 residues. CDR3 residues: CASSVVAGRGEQYF. The CDR3, as DNA: TGTGCCAGCAGCGTAGTCGCGGGACGGGGAGAGCAGTACTTC.